This TCR beta chain derives from a study of blood T cells in healthy people across ages. The wider study: Capture by template switching was about one barcoded beta molecule per two T cells. Notes on the study in general: Naive T cell percentage strongly correlated with TCR beta diversity. The recorded TCR beta diversity per million T cells decreased in a roughly linear manner with age.

In its sample, this clonotype was seen a few times. Its target is unknown. V was cut by 0 bases and J by 4 bases, with 9 bases left in between. Germline-derived CDR1 and CDR2 are SQVTM and ANQGSEA. The CDR3 length is 13 residues. Combining a sample-barcoded 5' primer with a J-beta primer mix, a second PCR ran for roughly 7 to 11 cycles. TCRdb analysed the 5' RACE reads with MiXCR anew, one entry per CDR3 protein. Altogether about 1.7 million distinct CDR3 sequences are present, roughly 30% being singletons, with the ten largest covering 7.7%. PBMCs numbering at least 7 million were isolated per sample.

The clonotype comes from a woman aged 25 to 45 in good health. The sequencing sample was made of blood. The chain is built from TRBV29-1 and TRBJ2-5; weak D call: TRBD1 (6 bases). CDR3 DNA sequence: TGCAGCGTTGAAGAAAACAGGGCAGAGACCCAGTACTTC. Translation gives CSVEENRAETQYF.